This section outlines one T cell receptor (beta chain) sequence together with its context. The sample holds a few counts of this clonotype. Its antigen has not been determined. Per-nucleotide qualities are absent, and no much larger clonotype sits a single base away. The CDR3 sequence holds 17 residues, the cysteine and phenylalanine included. Only CDR3 DNA remains: 51 bases, in frame from the first base. For CDR1 and CDR2, the germline V gene lists MDHEN and SYDVKM. V loses 5 bases, J loses 1 base, and the germline ends lie 18 bases apart. Libraries were built with 5' RACE. Reads for this sample came from a NextSeq 500. The TCR library protocol attached a unique molecular identifier to each TCR cDNA molecule to allow correction of PCR and sequencing errors. Under the source paper's analysis protocol: Decombinator tools were used for TCR identification, UMI-based error correction and CDR3 extraction. TCRs above a frequency of 2 per 1,000, corresponding to the top 1% of the tumor frequency distribution, were defined as expanded. Each repertoire was subsampled 100 times to 5,000 TCRs, after which Renyi diversity was computed with the R vegan package. CDR3 similarity networks were built from amino acid triplet string-kernel similarity, with CDR3s being connected when pairwise similarity was above 0.82. TCRdb itself trimmed the public reads at Q25 with fastp, ran MiXCR and retained productive beta chains. Each record represents a unique CDR3 protein, reported with the most common genes and DNA among its rows. The V and J calls come from TCRdb's annotation, not from the publication. In all, the sample holds fewer than 150,000 distinct CDR3 sequences, and roughly 10% of those were seen once. Of the sample, 24% is held by the ten largest clones.

The entry originates in a study of spatial heterogeneity in lung cancer (dated by TCRdb to about 2019). For the study in its entirety: Donors were 70 or so patients with early-stage, untreated non-small cell lung cancer from the lung TRACERx cohort. Follow-up PBMC samples were sequenced whenever available, with the median time to follow-up being approximately two years after resection. Beta-chain transcripts were consistently detected in greater numbers than alpha-chain transcripts, which likely reflected higher beta-chain transcript abundance. In the raw uncorrected reads, each unique combination of TCR and UMI appeared more than ten times on average. In non-small cell lung cancer, the study made a quantitative comparison of TCR alpha and beta repertoires among multiple tumor regions, matched nontumor lung and blood. Nonsynonymous mutation counts, determined by whole-exome sequencing of tumor tissue, were related to features of the TCR repertoire. At surgery, around 200 tumor regions, roughly 62 matched nontumor lung samples and 50 to 60 PBMC samples were TCR-sequenced for both alpha and beta chains. The research as a whole found: Comparisons of baseline and follow-up blood repertoires included only 15 or so patients. Ubiquitous expanded tumor TCRs showed up in blood more often at tumor resection than at routine follow-up. Additional single-cell paired TCR alpha and beta sequencing was considered necessary to confirm, at a functional level, the hypothesis that regional TCRs recognize regional mutations.

According to the study, the label for this sample's time point signals: blood at routine non-recurrence follow-up after resection. For TCR sequencing, whole RNA was extracted from tumor and nontumor lung tissue, or from cryopreserved PBMC samples, and no cell sorting was done. Only patients with enough RNA available from two or more tumor regions were chosen for TCR sequencing. The sample in question was PBMCs, obtained at follow-up. This clonotype was sampled from a female donor with early-stage non-small cell lung cancer. The chain couples TRBV28 to TRBJ2-1; perhaps TRBD2 is the D gene, with 5 bases matching. The CDR3 protein is CASSGRSGPVSYNEQFF. The sequenced DNA is TGTGCCAGCAGTGGGAGATCGGGCCCAGTGTCCTACAATGAGCAGTTCTTC.